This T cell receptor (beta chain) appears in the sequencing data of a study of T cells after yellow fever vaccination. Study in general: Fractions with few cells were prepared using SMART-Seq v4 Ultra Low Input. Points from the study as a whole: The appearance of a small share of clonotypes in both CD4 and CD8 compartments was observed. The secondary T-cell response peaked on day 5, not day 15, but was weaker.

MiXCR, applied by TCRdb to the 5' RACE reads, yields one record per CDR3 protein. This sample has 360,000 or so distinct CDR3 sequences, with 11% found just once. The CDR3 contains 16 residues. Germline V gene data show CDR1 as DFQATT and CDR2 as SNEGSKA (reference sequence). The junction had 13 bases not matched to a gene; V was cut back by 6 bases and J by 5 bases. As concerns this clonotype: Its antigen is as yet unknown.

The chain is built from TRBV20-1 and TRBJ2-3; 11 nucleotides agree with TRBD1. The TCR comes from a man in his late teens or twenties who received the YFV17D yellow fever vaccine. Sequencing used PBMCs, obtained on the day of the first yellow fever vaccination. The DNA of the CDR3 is TGCAGTGCCCGGGACAGGGGGACAGGGTCGGGAGATACGCAGTATTTT. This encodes CSARDRGTGSGDTQYF.